This TCR beta chain derives from a study of tumor-infiltrating lymphocytes in primary liver carcinoma. The study's findings and limits: Only about 7.5-24% of top clones appeared in all five tumor regions.

Total RNA amounting to around 540 ng was the source from which TCR beta cDNA was made with a constant-region primer. Modified slightly, ARM-PCR produced TCR beta libraries over three nested multiplex PCR rounds. In the first two PCR rounds, TRBV1-TRBV30 forward primers were paired with a C-beta reverse primer, and each round lasted approximately 10 cycles. One entry per CDR3 protein, called by TCRdb with MiXCR from the multiplex PCR reads. Of some 180,000 distinct CDR3 sequences in the sample, approximately 80% were seen once. Note on this clonotype: Antigen specificity is unknown.

The roughly 19-32 mg bulk tissue piece was not sorted before simultaneous RNA and DNA extraction. CDR1 DFQATT and CDR2 SNEGSKA come from the germline V gene (reference sequence). The CDR3 has 13 amino acids. V was pared by 5 bases and J by 11 bases, with 19 bases between. This TCR was sampled from a man in his forties with primary liver carcinoma and hepatitis B virus infection. This chain links TRBV20-1 with TRBJ2-1; tentatively, D is TRBD1 or TRBD2 (7 bases each). The sequenced sample was tumor tissue from primary liver carcinoma. The DNA of the CDR3 is TGCAGTGCTCTCCCCAGGGGGGGCGGTAAGCAGTTCTTC. Its protein product is CSALPRGGGKQFF.